There are many counts of the clone carrying this T cell receptor beta chain. RNA transcripts provided the source from which TCR beta CDR3 regions were amplified. A set of HTBI primers served as the primers for a first-round RT-PCR of the TCR CDR3. Using its own MiXCR run on the multiplex PCR reads, TCRdb lists one record per CDR3 protein. The sample has 550,000 to 650,000 distinct CDR3 sequences, around 15% seen once. The data belong to a study of T cells in Graves' hyperthyroidism and ophthalmopathy. The CDR3 consists of 13 residues. Germline V gene lookup returns CDR1 ENHRY and CDR2 SYGVKD. V dropped 11 bases and J dropped 4; count of bases not matched to a gene: 10.

The chain combines TRBV10-3 with TRBJ2-5; the match to TRBD1 covers 7 bases. Sequencing input: blood. This receptor was identified in a woman in her forties with Graves' hyperthyroidism. CDR3 DNA sequence: TGTGCCTCCCGGGACAGCCTCTCAGAGACCCAGTACTTC. This translates into CASRDSLSETQYF.